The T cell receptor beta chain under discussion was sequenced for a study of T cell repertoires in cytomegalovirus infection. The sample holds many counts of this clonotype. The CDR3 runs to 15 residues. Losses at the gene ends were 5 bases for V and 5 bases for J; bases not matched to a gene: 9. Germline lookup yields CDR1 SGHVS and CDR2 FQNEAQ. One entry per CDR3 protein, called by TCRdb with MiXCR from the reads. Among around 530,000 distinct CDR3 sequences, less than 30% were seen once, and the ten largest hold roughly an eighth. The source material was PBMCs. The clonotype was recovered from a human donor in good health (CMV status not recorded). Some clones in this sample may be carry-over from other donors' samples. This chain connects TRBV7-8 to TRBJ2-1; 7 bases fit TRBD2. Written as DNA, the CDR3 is TGTGCCAGCAGCCGGGGGGAGCGCTTCCACAATGAGCAGTTCTTC. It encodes CASSRGERFHNEQFF.